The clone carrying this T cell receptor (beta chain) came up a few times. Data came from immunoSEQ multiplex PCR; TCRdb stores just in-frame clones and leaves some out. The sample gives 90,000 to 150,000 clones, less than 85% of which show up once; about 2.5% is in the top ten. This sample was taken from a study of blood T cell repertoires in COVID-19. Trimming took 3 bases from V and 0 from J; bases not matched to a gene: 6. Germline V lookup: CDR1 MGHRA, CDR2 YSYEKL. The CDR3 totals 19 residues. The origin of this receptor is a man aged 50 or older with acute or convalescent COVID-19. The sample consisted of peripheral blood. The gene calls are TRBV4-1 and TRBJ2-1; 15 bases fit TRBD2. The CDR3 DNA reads TGCGCCAGCAGCCACCCGGGACTAGCGGGGGGAGCCTCCTACAATGAGCAGTTCTTC. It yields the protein CASSHPGLAGGASYNEQFF.